The 6 T cell receptor beta chains reported below all come from one sample, sequenced in a study of metastatic and nonmetastatic thyroid tumors. TCRdb redid the clone calls on the PCR reads using MiXCR. The sample lists about 33,000 clones; about 15% were seen once. Thyroid surgery was performed in patients who had received no treatment beforehand. The material sequenced was blood. The receptors were gathered from a female donor with papillary thyroid cancer or a benign thyroid nodule (not recorded which). Some clones in this sample may be carry-over from other donors' samples.

This clone was counted ten times or more. The chain couples TRBV18 to TRBJ2-2; D unclear. CDR3 size: 15 residues. V shed 3 bases and J shed 2 bases, with 10 bases lying between them. Germline V gene lookup returns CDR1 KGHSH and CDR2 LQKENI. Written as DNA, the CDR3 is TGTGCCAGCTCACCTAAGGACGGTAACACCGGGGAGCTGTTTTTT. Amino acid sequence: CASSPKDGNTGELFF.

This clone was seen ten or more times. The chain has TRBV5-6 and TRBJ1-4; 7 bases are shared with TRBD1. Trimming at V came to 1 base and at J to 5 bases, leaving 5 bases not matched to a gene. The CDR3 spans 15 residues. Germline CDR1 SGHDT, CDR2 YYEEEE. The CDR3 nucleotides are TGTGCCAGCAGCTTGATTGGGACAGAAAATGAAAAACTGTTTTTT. As protein: CASSLIGTENEKLFF. The variable domain in full, completed from reference TRBV5-6 and TRBJ1-4, reads DAGVTQSPTHLIKTRGQQVTLRCSPKSGHDTVSWYQQALGQGPQFIFQYYEEEERQRGNFPDRFSGHQFPNYSSELNVNALLLGDSALYLCASSLIGTENEKLFFGSGTQLSVL.

This clone was detected only a few times. This CDR3 fails to terminate in the conserved phenylalanine or tryptophan, so it likely reflects a read error. The limits of the CDR3 on the DNA are not certain, so only TCRdb's listed CDR3 is given. The chain employs TRBV6-2 or TRBV6-3 and TRBJ1-6; the table names TRBD1, a call not compared with the DNA. The germline V gene encodes CDR1 MNHEY and CDR2 SVGEGT. The CDR3 totals 14 residues, both ends included. The CDR3 sequence: CASNTDRDGSPLRL.

This clone ranks as medium-sized. The chain recombines TRBV6-1 with TRBJ1-5; D is uncertain. Germline assignment: CDR1 MNHNS and CDR2 SASEGT. The CDR3 covers 13 residues. V lost 2 bases and J 6 bases, leaving 8 bases between the germline ends. This chain's CDR3 is CASSERRGQPQHF. For the CDR3, the DNA is TGTGCCAGCAGTGAACGACGGGGTCAGCCCCAGCATTTT.

Many counts were recorded for this clone. DNA for the CDR3: TGCAGTGCTGAGGGGCAGCCGAACACTGAAGCTTTCTTT. It yields the protein CSAEGQPNTEAFF. The V call is TRBV20-1, the J call TRBJ1-1, with D maybe TRBD1 (5 bases). There are 13 residues in the CDR3. Germline CDR1 DFQATT, CDR2 SNEGSKA (reference sequence). V dropped 5 bases and J dropped 1 base, with 11 bases sitting between them.

At least ten counts were recorded for this clone. This chain links TRBV20-1 with TRBJ1-5; unclear D gene. This CDR3 has 14 amino acids. Trimming removed 5 bases from V and 0 bases from J, with 11 bases in between. Germline V gives CDR1 DFQATT, CDR2 SNEGSKA (reference sequence). The CDR3, as DNA: TGCAGTGCTCATGGGTCTTATAGCAATCAGCCCCAGCATTTT. Translated, it gives CSAHGSYSNQPQHF.